This TCR beta chain was found in a study of cytomegalovirus exposure and HLA in healthy donors. With 60 Vbeta and 13 Jbeta primers, the PCR was carried out. TCRdb keeps only in-frame clones here, not all; method: immunoSEQ multiplex PCR. The sample lists about 200,000 clones; 85% were seen once. To note about this clone: Antigen specificity is unknown.

Per the germline V gene, CDR1 is MNHEY and CDR2 is SMNVEV (reference sequence). The junction had 8 bases not matched to a gene; V was cut back by 2 bases and J by 5 bases. The CDR3 is 15 residues long. Overall study results and limits: Earlier analysis looked at TCR beta V segments, and most were productive about 87% or about 30% of the time. By HLA locus, TCR association rates varied in a later analysis, with DRB1 showing the most and HLA-C the fewest.

The source of this sequence is a woman between 50 and 59 years old in good health and CMV-seronegative. The gene calls are TRBV27 and TRBJ1-1, with 7 positions matching TRBD1. The sequenced sample was PBMCs. CDR3 residues: CASSLKKRQGTEAFF. CDR3 in DNA: TGTGCCAGCAGTTTAAAAAAGAGACAGGGAACTGAAGCTTTCTTT.